This TCR beta chain derives from a study of T-cell reconstitution after alpha-beta-depleted transplantation in children. This clonotype was counted many times. CDR3 length equals 14 residues. Germline V gene data show CDR1 as MDHEN and CDR2 as SYDVKM. The V and J ends lost 5 bases and 1 base respectively, with 12 bases between them. It was with unique molecular identifiers that the TCRbeta library was prepared. One entry per CDR3 protein results from TCRdb running MiXCR on the PCR reads. The sample contains 350,000 to 400,000 distinct CDR3 sequences, 13% of which appear only once. The rearrangement joins TRBV28 to TRBJ2-7, with D possibly matching TRBD1 (5 bases). The TCR originated in a human donor who donated a stem cell graft to a child with Fanconi anemia. Sequencing used PBMCs, obtained from the stem cell graft. In DNA form, the CDR3 reads TGTGCCAGCAGTAAACCAGGGTCATCCTACGAGCAGTACTTC. This sequence encodes CASSKPGSSYEQYF.